What follows are 26 T cell receptor beta chains derived from one specimen sequenced in a study of blood T cell repertoires in COVID-19. Profiling relied on immunoSEQ multiplex PCR, and the TCRdb table lists in-frame clones only, not all of them. This sample yields some 150,000 clones, of which roughly 84% are seen a single time; around 8.4% belongs to the top ten. Sequenced input: peripheral blood. The receptors come from a woman aged 55-75 years with acute or convalescent COVID-19.

This chain links TRBV6-6 with TRBJ1-6; unclear D gene. This CDR3 is built from 14 residues. Germline V gene lookup returns CDR1 MNHNY and CDR2 SVGAGI (reference sequence). V lost 3 bases and J 5 bases, leaving 8 bases between the germline ends. The CDR3 region has the DNA TGTGCCAGCAGTTATGAGGCGGATAATTCACCCCTCCACTTT. Amino acids: CASSYEADNSPLHF.

This chain joins TRBV9 and TRBJ2-6; D is perhaps TRBD2 (6 bases). Per the germline V gene, CDR1 is SGDLS and CDR2 is YYNGEE. The CDR3 is 15 amino acids. Trimming shortened V by 5 bases and J by 2 bases, and 11 bases separated the two germline ends. The CDR3 here is CASSGGRPGANVLTF. In nucleotides, the CDR3 is TGTGCCAGCAGTGGAGGGAGGCCTGGGGCCAACGTCCTGACTTTC.

The chain has TRBV28 and TRBJ2-5; a weak D match, TRBD2 (6 bases). Trimming took 0 bases from V and 0 from J, leaving 14 bases between them. Germline CDR1 MDHEN, CDR2 SYDVKM. This CDR3 is 17 amino acids long. The CDR3 loop is CASSLWASDANQETQYF. In nucleotides, the CDR3 is TGTGCCAGCAGTTTATGGGCTAGCGATGCCAACCAAGAGACCCAGTACTTC.

The chain combines TRBV28 with TRBJ1-1, with D tentatively TRBD1 (6 bases). The CDR3 spans 17 residues. From germline, CDR1 is MDHEN and CDR2 SYDVKM. Trimming cost V 4 bases and J 0 bases, with 18 bases left between them. The CDR3 sequence: CASSSQGRGVVNTEAFF. The CDR3 coding sequence is TGTGCCAGCAGTTCCCAGGGGAGGGGGGTCGTGAACACTGAAGCTTTCTTT.

This chain uses TRBV19 with TRBJ2-2; 9 bases align to TRBD1. The germline gives CDR1 LNHDA, CDR2 SQIVND (reference sequence). The CDR3 totals 14 residues. The V segment lost 7 bases and the J segment 7 bases; nucleotides outside the gene matches: 7. Here the CDR3 reads CASNRGRKDGELFF. Here the CDR3 DNA reads TGTGCCAGTAACAGGGGGCGTAAGGACGGGGAGCTGTTTTTT.

The chain uses TRBV6-1 and TRBJ1-6; D ambiguous. This CDR3 is 12 amino acids long. Germline CDR1 is MNHNS and CDR2 is SASEGT. Trimming left V 3 bases short and J 16 bases short, with 13 bases between. CDR3 nucleotide sequence: TGTGCCAGCAGTGATTGGAGTAGCTCTCTCCACTTT. It specifies CASSDWSSSLHF.

This chain connects TRBV28 to TRBJ2-7; 8 bases are shared with TRBD2. CDR1 and CDR2 from the germline V gene are MDHEN and SYDVKM. V lost 7 bases to trimming and J lost 1 base; unmatched junction nucleotides: 9. The CDR3 spans 15 residues. CDR3 bases: TGTGCCAGCACCGTTCGCGGGGGGTCTTCCTACGAGCAGTACTTC. Its translation is CASTVRGGSSYEQYF. Supplemented by reference TRBV28 and TRBJ2-7, the full variable domain reads DVKVTQSSRYLVKRTGEKVFLECVQDMDHENMFWYRQDPGLGLRLIYFSYDVKMKEKGDIPEGYSVSREKKERFSLILESASTNQTSMYLCASTVRGGSSYEQYFGPGTRLTVT.

The V gene is TRBV30, the J gene TRBJ2-3; the D is unclear. The CDR3 runs to 11 residues. Per germline, CDR1 GTSNPN and CDR2 SVGIG (reference sequence). V lost 2 bases and J lost 5, with 5 bases in between. The DNA of the CDR3 is TGTGCCTGGAGTCACAAAGATACGCAGTATTTT. This encodes CAWSHKDTQYF.

The V and J genes are TRBV12-3 or TRBV12-4 and TRBJ1-3; D remains ambiguous. Between the trimmed V and J ends, which lost 5 bases and 0 bases, there was a span of 5 bases. CDR3 length: 13 amino acids. In DNA, the CDR3 is TGTGCCAGCAGTGCGAGCTCTGGAAACACCATATATTTT. This encodes CASSASSGNTIYF.

The rearrangement links TRBV19 to TRBJ2-7, with a possible D match to TRBD2 (5 bases). The CDR3 runs to 15 residues. Germline V gene sequence: CDR1 LNHDA, CDR2 SQIVND (reference sequence). V was shortened by 5 bases and J by 6 bases, with 20 bases between the two germline ends. Here the CDR3 reads CASSSRPGVTGEQYF. CDR3 DNA: TGTGCCAGTAGTTCACGCCCCGGGGTGACGGGCGAGCAGTACTTC.

The CDR3 spells CASSFRGMNTEAFF. As DNA, the CDR3 is TGCGCCAGCAGCTTCAGGGGCATGAACACTGAAGCTTTCTTT. This chain links TRBV5-1 with TRBJ1-1; perhaps TRBD1 as D (6 bases). CDR1 is SGHRS, CDR2 YFSETQ, per germline. The CDR3 runs 14 residues. Between the trimmed V and J ends, which lost 2 bases and 0 bases, there was a span of 8 bases. The full variable domain, rest sourced from reference TRBV5-1 and TRBJ1-1, is KAGVTQTPRYLIKTRGQQVTLSCSPISGHRSVSWYQQTPGQGLQFLFEYFSETQRNKGNFPGRFSGRQFSNSRSEMNVSTLELGDSALYLCASSFRGMNTEAFFGQGTRLTVV.

There are a few counts of this clone. This rearrangement joins TRBV12-3 or TRBV12-4 to TRBJ2-1; 7 bases match TRBD2. The V gene end was trimmed by 10 bases and the J gene end by 5 bases; junction bases not matched to a gene: 8. This CDR3 is 13 amino acids long. In nucleotides, the CDR3 is TGTGCCACCCATCAACGGGGGGACAATGAGCAGTTCTTC. It specifies CATHQRGDNEQFF.

V gene TRBV7-9 combines with J gene TRBJ1-1; tentative D call: TRBD1 (5 bases). Germline V gene sequence: CDR1 SEHNR, CDR2 FQNEAQ (reference sequence). The CDR3 sequence is 13 residues long. Trimming stripped 6 bases from V and 4 bases from J, with 12 bases between. The CDR3 is CASSGVRGTEAFF. CDR3 bases: TGTGCCAGCAGTGGGGTTAGGGGCACTGAAGCTTTCTTT.

V gene TRBV28 combines with J gene TRBJ1-5; no reliable D call. The germline gives CDR1 MDHEN, CDR2 SYDVKM. The CDR3 spans 12 residues. Trimming stripped 8 bases from V and 5 bases from J, with 10 bases between. The CDR3 loop is CASGPPHQPQHF. DNA for the CDR3: TGTGCCAGCGGCCCCCCTCATCAGCCCCAGCATTTT.

This chain links TRBV6-6 with TRBJ2-2; D remains unclear. The V and J ends lost 8 bases and 7 bases respectively, with 14 bases between them. The CDR3 is 13 amino acids. The germline V gene encodes CDR1 MNHNY and CDR2 SVGAGI (reference sequence). The CDR3 is CASRVRLDGELFF. The DNA for the CDR3 is TGTGCCAGCCGTGTGAGGCTGGACGGGGAGCTGTTTTTT.

The gene calls are TRBV13 and TRBJ1-1; 8 bases align to TRBD1. Germline lookup yields CDR1 PRHDT and CDR2 FYEKMQ (reference sequence). V was pared by 5 bases and J by 1 base, with 3 bases of the junction left unmatched. CDR3 length: 14 amino acids. CDR3 sequence (DNA): TGTGCCAGCAGCCCCGGACAGGGGAACACTGAAGCTTTCTTT. Translation gives CASSPGQGNTEAFF.

Only one count was recorded for this clone. The chain links TRBV6-5 to TRBJ1-2; weak D call: TRBD1 (6 bases). The CDR3 sequence is 12 residues long. CDR1 is MNHEY, CDR2 SVGAGI, per germline. Trimming pared 6 bases from V and 6 bases from J, leaving 11 bases between. As DNA, the CDR3 is TGTGCCAGCAGGTTCCAGGGGAATGGCTACACCTTC. Translation gives CASRFQGNGYTF.

This clone is a singleton in its sample. J is TRBJ1-2 and V is TRBV6-2 or TRBV6-3, with no clear D. The CDR3 has 13 residues. Trimming stripped 6 bases from V and 3 bases from J, with 11 bases between. The germline V gene has CDR1 MNHEY and CDR2 SVGEGT. CDR3 in amino acids: CASSLDTDYGYTF. The CDR3 DNA follows: TGTGCCAGCAGCTTAGACACTGACTATGGCTACACCTTC.

This clone was detected a few times. The chain employs TRBV6-5 and TRBJ1-2, with 8 nucleotides matching TRBD1. J gave up 7 bases and V 7 bases, and 8 bases lay outside the gene matches. Germline CDR1 reads MNHEY; CDR2 reads SVGAGI. The CDR3 runs 13 residues. The CDR3 loop is CASIGQGVSGYTF. CDR3 nucleotides: TGTGCCAGCATCGGACAGGGAGTGAGTGGCTACACCTTC.

This chain connects TRBV4-3 to TRBJ1-1; weak D call: TRBD1 (5 bases). CDR3 length: 14 amino acids. CDR1 LGHNA and CDR2 YSLEER come from the germline V gene. The ends were cut back, 0 bases at V and 7 bases at J, with 12 bases in the middle. The CDR3 here is CASSQEVSGLEAFF. In DNA, the CDR3 is TGCGCCAGCAGCCAAGAAGTGTCGGGACTTGAAGCTTTCTTT.

This chain links TRBV4-1 with TRBJ2-7, with D tentatively TRBD1 (6 bases). CDR3 length equals 13 residues. CDR1 is MGHRA, CDR2 YSYEKL, per germline. The V end lost 2 bases, the J end lost 3 bases, and 8 bases lay between the germline ends. This chain's CDR3 is CASSQNRDYEQYF. For the CDR3, the DNA is TGCGCCAGCAGCCAAAACAGGGACTACGAGCAGTACTTC.

V gene TRBV30 combines with J gene TRBJ1-6; tentative D call: TRBD1 (6 bases). Germline loops: CDR1 GTSNPN, CDR2 SVGIG (reference sequence). The V end was cut by 4 bases, the J end by 7 bases, with 20 bases between. CDR3 length equals 16 residues. The CDR3 loop reads CAWIKVTGNRNSPLHF. CDR3 in DNA: TGTGCCTGGATTAAGGTTACAGGGAACCGCAATTCACCCCTCCACTTT.

The chain has TRBV6-5 and TRBJ1-3; the match to TRBD1 covers 9 bases. Trimming took 6 bases from V and 4 from J; bases not matched to a gene: 4. The CDR3 is 14 amino acids. Germline V gene sequence: CDR1 MNHEY, CDR2 SVGAGI. CDR3 residues: CASRGTGRGNTIYF. The CDR3 nucleotides read TGTGCCAGCAGGGGGACAGGGCGGGGAAACACCATATATTTT.

J is TRBJ2-1 and V is TRBV2, with TRBD2 as a possible D gene (6 bases). CDR3 length equals 16 residues. Trimming removed 0 bases at V and 8 bases at J, with 17 bases between. CDR1 is SNHLY and CDR2 is FYNNEI in the germline V gene. The chain's CDR3 is CASSEARGSPGDEQFF. The CDR3 region has the DNA TGTGCCAGCAGTGAAGCGCGGGGTTCACCGGGGGATGAGCAGTTCTTC.

The V call is TRBV5-1, the J call TRBJ2-1; 8 bases are shared with TRBD1. J gave up 5 bases and V 2 bases, and 6 bases lay outside the gene matches. The CDR3 spans 15 residues. CDR1 is SGHRS, CDR2 YFSETQ, per germline. For the CDR3, the DNA is TGCGCCAGCAGCTTTATGACAGGGGAAAACAATGAGCAGTTCTTC. This gives the protein CASSFMTGENNEQFF.

This chain joins TRBV7-9 and TRBJ2-3; D gene uncertain. Per the germline V gene, CDR1 is SEHNR and CDR2 is FQNEAQ (reference sequence). There are 14 residues in the CDR3. Trimming stripped 5 bases from V and 7 bases from J, with 16 bases between. DNA of the CDR3: TGTGCCAGCAGCCAGAGCAATGTAGCAAATACGCAGTATTTT. This gives the protein CASSQSNVANTQYF.